These 18 T cell receptor beta chains were all obtained from the same sample, sequenced in a study of blood T cell repertoires in COVID-19. The data were produced by immunoSEQ multiplex PCR, yet TCRdb's version contains in-frame clones alone and is incomplete. This table holds about 270,000 clones, roughly nine tenths found once. What was sequenced was peripheral blood. Receptors were obtained from a man aged 50-59 years with acute or convalescent COVID-19.

This clone has a handful of counts. CDR3 protein: CASSLGLSPVDRGKNFCQPQHF. CDR3 sequence (DNA): TGTGCCAGCAGCTTAGGGCTGAGCCCAGTGGACAGGGGGAAAAATTTTTGTCAGCCCCAGCATTTT. The gene calls are TRBV7-3 and TRBJ1-5; 10 bases match TRBD1. CDR1 SGHTA and CDR2 FQGTGA come from the germline V gene. Unmatched junction bases numbered 25, after V lost 2 bases and J lost 6 bases. The CDR3 consists of 22 residues.

V is TRBV5-1 and J is TRBJ2-7; 11 bases are a match to TRBD2. This CDR3 has 16 residues. The V segment lost 4 bases and the J segment 1 base; nucleotides outside the gene matches: 7. CDR1 and CDR2 (germline): SGHRS, YFSETQ. CDR3 region: CASSTTSGGFSYEQYF. DNA for the CDR3: TGCGCCAGCAGCACTACTAGCGGGGGCTTTTCCTACGAGCAGTACTTC.

The DNA for the CDR3 is TGTGCCAGCAGCCAGGACAGGGGTGTAAATCAGCCCCAGCATTTT. Amino acids: CASSQDRGVNQPQHF. The chain joins TRBV7-8 to TRBJ1-5; 9 bases fit TRBD1. This CDR3 spans 15 amino acids. The germline CDR1 and CDR2 sequences are SGHVS and FQNEAQ. V shed 5 bases, J shed 4 bases, and the junction held 6 bases outside the gene matches. Looking up the rest from reference TRBV7-8 and TRBJ1-5 gives the full variable domain: GAGVSQSPRYKVAKRGQDVALRCDPISGHVSLFWYQQALGQGPEFLTYFQNEAQLDKSGLPSDRFFAERPEGSVSTLKIQRTQQEDSAVYLCASSQDRGVNQPQHFGDGTRLSIL.

The genes are TRBV29-1 and TRBJ2-5; D gene unclear. CDR3 size: 14 residues. Looked up from germline, CDR1 is SQVTM and CDR2 is ANQGSEA. The V end lost 1 base, the J end lost 5 bases, and 14 bases lay between the germline ends. In DNA, the CDR3 is TGCAGCGTTGAAGGTGTCCGGGTCGAGGAGACCCAGTACTTC. The encoded protein is CSVEGVRVEETQYF. The entire variable domain, with the rest obtained from reference TRBV29-1 and TRBJ2-5, is as follows: SAVISQKPSRDICQRGTSLTIQCQVDSQVTMMFWYRQQPGQSLTLIATANQGSEATYESGFVIDKFPISRPNLTFSTLTVSNMSPEDSSIYLCSVEGVRVEETQYFGPGTRLLVL.

This clone was counted once. The genes are TRBV3-1 (or the pseudogene TRBV3-2) and TRBJ2-3; D remains ambiguous. V lost 1 base and J 4 bases, leaving 15 bases between the germline ends. The CDR3 has 16 residues. Germline-derived CDR1 and CDR2 are LGHDT and YNNKEL (reference sequence). The CDR3 loop is CASSQAAGSKADTQYF. CDR3 DNA sequence: TGTGCCAGCAGCCAAGCCGCAGGCTCCAAGGCAGATACGCAGTATTTT.

The chain recombines TRBV7-2 with TRBJ2-3; 11 positions agree with TRBD2. V dropped 1 base and J dropped 6; count of bases not matched to a gene: 3. Germline loops: CDR1 SGHTA, CDR2 FQGNSA. This CDR3 has 15 residues. The CDR3 sequence is CASSLETSGVDTQYF. The CDR3 DNA reads as TGTGCCAGCAGCTTAGAGACTAGCGGGGTTGATACGCAGTATTTT.

This clone was counted between two and nine times. The J gene is TRBJ2-7, the V gene TRBV11-3; 9 bases match TRBD1. Germline values: CDR1 SGHNT, CDR2 YENEEA. Unmatched junction bases numbered 4, after V lost 5 bases and J lost 5 bases. There are 13 residues in the CDR3. The CDR3 DNA reads as TGTGCCAGCAGCCTATACAGGGGGCACGAGCAGTACTTC. It codes for CASSLYRGHEQYF.

The chain links TRBV6-2 or TRBV6-3 to TRBJ2-4, with 7 bases lining up with TRBD1. The J segment lost 2 bases and the V segment lost 1 base, leaving 5 bases of the junction unmatched. Germline V gene lookup returns CDR1 MNHEY and CDR2 SVGEGT. The CDR3 extends over 16 amino acids. The CDR3 bases are TGTGCCAGCAGTTACTATGAGGGGGCGTCCAAAAACATTCAGTACTTC. It encodes CASSYYEGASKNIQYF.

Many counts were recorded for this clone. Other nucleotide sequences from this sample produce the same CDR3. This sequence joins TRBV9 and TRBJ1-2; D possibly corresponds to TRBD1 (6 bases). This CDR3 has 13 amino acids. The germline V gene encodes CDR1 SGDLS and CDR2 YYNGEE. V was cut by 3 bases and J by 4 bases, with 10 bases left in between. The DNA of the CDR3 is TGTGCCAGCAGCGCGGGACACTTCTATGGCTACACCTTC. Encoded protein: CASSAGHFYGYTF. The variable domain in full, with the rest retrieved from reference TRBV9 and TRBJ1-2, is DSGVTQTPKHLITATGQRVTLRCSPRSGDLSVYWYQQSLDQGLQFLIQYYNGEERAKGNILERFSAQQFPDLHSELNLSSLELGDSALYFCASSAGHFYGYTFGSGTRLTVV.

This chain links TRBV18 with TRBJ1-5; D is ambiguous. The CDR3 covers 13 residues. Germline V gene lookup returns CDR1 KGHSH and CDR2 LQKENI. V lost 6 bases, J lost 2 bases, and 8 bases lay in between. CDR3 nucleotides: TGTGCCAGCTCGGCGGTTGGCAATCAGCCCCAGCATTTT. Translated, it gives CASSAVGNQPQHF.

The gene calls are TRBV10-3 and TRBJ2-3; 9 nucleotides agree with TRBD2. The CDR3 sequence is 15 residues long. Per germline, CDR1 ENHRY and CDR2 SYGVKD. With V trimmed by 4 bases and J by 5 bases, 7 bases remained unmatched. The CDR3 loop reads CAISVSSGVRDTQYF. In nucleotides, the CDR3 is TGTGCCATCAGTGTGTCTAGCGGGGTGAGAGATACGCAGTATTTT.

V usage is TRBV6-5 and J usage is TRBJ1-1; D perhaps matches TRBD1 (5 bases). The V gene lost 6 bases and the J gene lost 8 bases, with 7 bases spanning the gap. The CDR3 has 10 residues. Germline V gene data show CDR1 as MNHEY and CDR2 as SVGAGI. DNA for the CDR3: TGTGCCAGCAGGGACAAAGAAGCTTTCTTT. Amino acid sequence: CASRDKEAFF.

This clone appeared once. V is TRBV19 and J is TRBJ2-3, with TRBD2 as a possible D gene (6 bases). CDR1 is LNHDA, CDR2 SQIVND, per germline (reference sequence). The V end lost 5 bases, the J end lost 4 bases, and 10 bases lay between the germline ends. This CDR3 is built from 13 residues. DNA for the CDR3: TGTGCCAGTAGTCAGACTAGATCAGATACGCAGTATTTT. This sequence encodes CASSQTRSDTQYF.

The V gene is TRBV7-3, the J gene TRBJ2-3; maybe TRBD1 (6 bases). The germline V gene has CDR1 SGHTA and CDR2 FQGTGA. This CDR3 comprises 13 residues. Trimming stripped 8 bases from V and 0 bases from J, with 9 bases between. The CDR3 loop reads CASGQSSTDTQYF. The CDR3 DNA sequence: TGTGCCAGCGGACAGTCTAGCACAGATACGCAGTATTTT. The full variable domain, its missing parts supplied by reference TRBV7-3 and TRBJ2-3, is GAGVSQTPSNKVTEKGKYVELRCDPISGHTALYWYRQSLGQGPEFLIYFQGTGAADDSGLPNDRFFAVRPEGSVSTLKIQRTERGDSAVYLCASGQSSTDTQYFGPGTRLTVL.

The genes are TRBV11-2 and TRBJ2-7, with D possibly TRBD2 on 5 matching bases. This CDR3 has 15 amino acids. Trimming left V 0 bases short and J 5 bases short, with 14 bases between. Germline V gives CDR1 SGHAT, CDR2 FQNNGV. The DNA for the CDR3 is TGTGCCAGCAGCTTAGACTTCCTAGGAGGCCACGAGCAGTACTTC. Translating it yields CASSLDFLGGHEQYF.

The chain employs TRBV7-8 and TRBJ2-7, with D unresolved. The CDR3 runs 14 residues. Germline V gene sequence: CDR1 SGHVS, CDR2 FQNEAQ. With 5 bases removed from V and 4 bases from J, the gap between germline ends came to 15 bases. Here the CDR3 reads CASSEVPQLYEQYF. The CDR3 bases are TGTGCCAGCAGCGAGGTCCCACAATTGTACGAGCAGTACTTC.

As concerns this clone: Other DNA sequences within the sample encode an identical CDR3. The rearrangement uses TRBV9 and TRBJ2-3; D is possibly TRBD2 (6 bases). The germline V gene encodes CDR1 SGDLS and CDR2 YYNGEE. The CDR3 runs to 13 residues. Trimming stripped 1 base from V and 4 bases from J, with 7 bases between. The CDR3 reads CASSVRLADTQYF. The CDR3 DNA is TGTGCCAGCAGCGTAAGACTAGCAGATACGCAGTATTTT.

This chain connects TRBV18 to TRBJ2-4, with 8 positions matching TRBD1. The CDR3 is 15 residues long. Germline loops: CDR1 KGHSH, CDR2 LQKENI. With V trimmed by 5 bases and J by 1 base, 4 bases remained unmatched. In DNA, the CDR3 is TGTGCCAGCTCAGCGGACAGGGTGGCCAAAAACATTCAGTACTTC. It is translated as CASSADRVAKNIQYF.